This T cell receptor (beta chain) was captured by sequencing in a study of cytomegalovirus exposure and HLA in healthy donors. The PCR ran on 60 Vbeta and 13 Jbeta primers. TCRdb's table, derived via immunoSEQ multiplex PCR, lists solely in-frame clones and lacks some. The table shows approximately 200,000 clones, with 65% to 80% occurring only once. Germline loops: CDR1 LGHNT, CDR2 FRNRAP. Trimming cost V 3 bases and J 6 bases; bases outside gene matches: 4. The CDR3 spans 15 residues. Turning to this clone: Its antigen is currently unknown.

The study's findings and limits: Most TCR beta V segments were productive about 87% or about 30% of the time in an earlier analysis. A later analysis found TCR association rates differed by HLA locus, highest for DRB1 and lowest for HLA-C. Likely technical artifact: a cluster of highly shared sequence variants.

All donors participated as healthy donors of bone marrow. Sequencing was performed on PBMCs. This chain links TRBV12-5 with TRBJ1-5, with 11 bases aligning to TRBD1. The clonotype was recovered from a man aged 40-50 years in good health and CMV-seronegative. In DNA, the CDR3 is TGTGCTAGTGGTTTTGGGGACAGGGGGATTCAGCCCCAGCATTTT. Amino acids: CASGFGDRGIQPQHF.